The 20 T cell receptor beta chains below all came from one sample that was sequenced in a study of OX40 agonist ivuxolimab in advanced cancers. The assay was immunoSEQ multiplex PCR, and TCRdb's table has in-frame clones only and misses some. This table has about 120,000 clones, roughly nine tenths appearing once. This specimen consisted of CD4+ or CD8+ T cells sorted from blood, obtained in a trial of the OX40 agonist ivuxolimab. These receptors all stem from an adult with an advanced solid tumor such as melanoma, head and neck, liver or kidney cancer.

The chain employs TRBV5-6 and TRBJ1-2; no clear D. Germline CDR1 and CDR2: SGHDT and YYEEEE. V lost 4 bases to trimming and J lost 4 bases, with 14 bases between them. The CDR3 is made up of 14 amino acids. For the CDR3, the DNA is TGTGCCAGCAGCGCGCGGAACAGCATCTATGGCTACACCTTC. Translated: CASSARNSIYGYTF.

There are a few counts of this clone. The rearrangement uses TRBV9 and TRBJ2-7, with 13 positions matching TRBD2. The V segment lost 4 bases and the J segment 5 bases; nucleotides outside the gene matches: 3. The CDR3 has 14 residues. Germline V gives CDR1 SGDLS, CDR2 YYNGEE. CDR3 DNA: TGTGCCAGCAGCCCGGGACTAGCGGGGAACGAGCAGTACTTC. This translates into CASSPGLAGNEQYF. Using reference TRBV9 and TRBJ2-7 for the parts outside the CDR3, the full variable domain is DSGVTQTPKHLITATGQRVTLRCSPRSGDLSVYWYQQSLDQGLQFLIQYYNGEERAKGNILERFSAQQFPDLHSELNLSSLELGDSALYFCASSPGLAGNEQYFGPGTRLTVT.

The chain is built from TRBV30 and TRBJ1-2, with 7 bases lining up with TRBD1. Losses at the gene ends were 4 bases for V and 7 bases for J; bases not matched to a gene: 9. The CDR3 runs to 13 residues. Germline V gives CDR1 GTSNPN, CDR2 SVGIG (reference sequence). CDR3 in amino acids: CAWNTGVNGGYTF. The CDR3, as DNA: TGTGCCTGGAATACAGGGGTGAATGGTGGCTACACCTTC. Looking up the rest from reference TRBV30 and TRBJ1-2 gives the full variable domain: SQTIHQWPATLVQPVGSPLSLECTVEGTSNPNLYWYRQAAGRGLQLLFYSVGIGQISSEVPQNLSASRPQDRQFILSSKKLLLSDSGFYLCAWNTGVNGGYTFGSGTRLTVV.

The V gene is TRBV4-2, the J gene TRBJ1-3; no clear D gene. V was pared by 1 base and J by 2 bases, with 9 bases between. Germline V gene data show CDR1 as LGHNA and CDR2 as YNFKEQ. This CDR3 spans 15 amino acids. The CDR3 loop reads CASSQVSGAGNTIYF. The CDR3 coding sequence is TGTGCCAGCAGCCAAGTATCCGGAGCTGGAAACACCATATATTTT.

This rearrangement joins TRBV6-6 to TRBJ1-4; 9 bases are shared with TRBD1. With V trimmed by 11 bases and J by 1 base, 11 bases remained unmatched. The CDR3 is made up of 16 amino acids. Looked up from germline, CDR1 is MNHNY and CDR2 is SVGAGI (reference sequence). CDR3: CAGGGDREVTNEKLFF. The CDR3 nucleotides are TGTGCCGGAGGAGGGGACAGGGAAGTAACTAATGAAAAACTGTTTTTT.

This chain connects TRBV11-2 to TRBJ1-5, with unresolved D. The CDR3 sequence is 13 residues long. V lost 4 bases and J 3 bases, leaving 7 bases between the germline ends. Looked up from germline, CDR1 is SGHAT and CDR2 is FQNNGV. The CDR3 DNA follows: TGTGCCAGCAGCTCTTATTCCAATCAGCCCCAGCATTTT. It translates to CASSSYSNQPQHF.

DNA of the CDR3: TGTGCCAGTAGTATAGCCGAAAGACAGACCCAGCATTTT. Protein sequence: CASSIAERQTQHF. V is TRBV19 and J is TRBJ1-5; tentative D call: TRBD1 (5 bases). Germline V CDR1 and CDR2: LNHDA, SQIVND (reference sequence). V was trimmed by 1 base and J by 11 bases, leaving 12 bases between them. The CDR3 length is 13 residues.

V and J are TRBV6-1 and TRBJ1-5, with D tentatively TRBD1 (5 bases). Germline V gives CDR1 MNHNS, CDR2 SASEGT. The CDR3 totals 15 residues. The V end lost 10 bases, the J end lost 0 bases, and 16 bases lay between the germline ends. The CDR3 DNA follows: TGTGCCATCCCGATGACAGATAATAGCAATCAGCCCCAGCATTTT. Its translation is CAIPMTDNSNQPQHF.

The chain carries TRBV10-3 and TRBJ1-3; TRBD1 agrees at 7 bases. Per germline, CDR1 ENHRY and CDR2 SYGVKD. The ends lost 7 bases at V and 2 bases at J; junction bases unmatched: 5. The CDR3 has 14 residues. The CDR3 DNA sequence: TGTGCCATCACCGGACAGGCCACTGGAAACACCATATATTTT. Translated: CAITGQATGNTIYF.

The chain couples TRBV6-5 to TRBJ2-2; D unresolved. The V end lost 3 bases, the J end lost 11 bases, and 13 bases lay between the germline ends. CDR1 and CDR2 (germline): MNHEY, SVGAGI. The CDR3 spans 13 residues. CDR3 nucleotides: TGTGCCAGCAGTTATAACGGCTTTAACGAGCTGTTTTTT. This gives the protein CASSYNGFNELFF.

This sequence joins TRBV7-9 and TRBJ2-5; the D gene is possibly TRBD2 (6 bases). Trimming cost V 4 bases and J 3 bases, with 18 bases left between them. Germline loops: CDR1 SEHNR, CDR2 FQNEAQ (reference sequence). The CDR3 has 16 amino acids. CDR3 protein: CASSSLPRRREETQYF. The CDR3 nucleotides read TGTGCCAGCAGCTCCCTGCCCCGCAGGAGGGAAGAGACCCAGTACTTC.

The rearrangement uses TRBV2 and TRBJ2-5; 8 bases agree with TRBD1. CDR1 and CDR2 from the germline V gene are SNHLY and FYNNEI. Germline trimming cut 10 bases from V and 2 bases from J; bases unmatched to any gene: 6. The CDR3 is 13 amino acids. The CDR3 sequence: CATADRAQETQYF. The CDR3, as DNA: TGTGCCACCGCGGACAGGGCGCAAGAGACCCAGTACTTC. The full variable domain, rest sourced from reference TRBV2 and TRBJ2-5, is EPEVTQTPSHQVTQMGQEVILRCVPISNHLYFYWYRQILGQKVEFLVSFYNNEISEKSEIFDDQFSVERPDGSNFTLKIRSTKLEDSAMYFCATADRAQETQYFGPGTRLLVL.

This chain joins TRBV11-3 and TRBJ2-2; TRBD1 agrees at 7 bases. This CDR3 is 14 amino acids long. The germline CDR1 and CDR2 sequences are SGHNT and YENEEA. V was pared by 6 bases and J by 4 bases, with 5 bases of the junction left unmatched. The CDR3, as DNA: TGTGCCAGCAGACAGGGGTTAGGCACCGGGGAGCTGTTTTTT. Residues: CASRQGLGTGELFF. The whole variable domain, remainder taken from reference TRBV11-3 and TRBJ2-2, is EAGVVQSPRYKIIEKKQPVAFWCNPISGHNTLYWYLQNLGQGPELLIRYENEEAVDDSQLPKDRFSAERLKGVDSTLKIQPAELGDSAVYLCASRQGLGTGELFFGEGSRLTVL.

The rearrangement links TRBV19 to TRBJ1-1; D unresolved. Germline CDR1 LNHDA, CDR2 SQIVND (reference sequence). This CDR3 has 14 residues. Trimming pared 3 bases from V and 1 base from J, leaving 9 bases between. In DNA, the CDR3 is TGTGCCAGTAGTATGGCGTCGCAGAACACTGAAGCTTTCTTT. Translation: CASSMASQNTEAFF.

This chain joins TRBV7-2 and TRBJ2-1; no clear D. CDR3 length: 11 residues. V gave up 8 bases and J gave up 4 bases, with 6 bases separating them. Germline CDR1 and CDR2: SGHTA and FQGNSA. The CDR3 region has the DNA TGTGCCAGCGTGCGGTACAATGAGCAGTTCTTC. Protein sequence: CASVRYNEQFF.

As regards this clone: Its ends do not fully match the called genes, so a read error is possible. This chain joins TRBV27 and TRBJ2-3, with D perhaps assigned TRBD1 or TRBD2 (5 bases each). Germline V gives CDR1 MNHEY, CDR2 SMNVEV (reference sequence). The CDR3 sequence is 15 residues long. The CDR3 is CASIRGAGRTDTPYF. The CDR3 region has the DNA TGTGCCAGCATCCGGGGCGCAGGACGCACAGATACGCCGTATTTT.

The chain combines TRBV27 with TRBJ2-2; D not resolved. The CDR3 length is 15 residues. Deletions cut 3 bases from V and 2 bases from J, with 10 bases between. Germline CDR1 reads MNHEY; CDR2 reads SMNVEV (reference sequence). The CDR3 nucleotides read TGTGCCAGCAGTTTTGATAGAGGAAACACCGGGGAGCTGTTTTTT. It is translated as CASSFDRGNTGELFF.

This chain joins TRBV7-2 and TRBJ1-5, with 10 bases fitting TRBD1. The junction had 6 bases not matched to a gene; V was cut back by 2 bases and J by 2 bases. This CDR3 contains 17 residues. Germline V lookup: CDR1 SGHTA, CDR2 FQGNSA. CDR3 in amino acids: CASSLKGGTGGNQPQHF. The CDR3 DNA follows: TGTGCCAGCAGCTTAAAAGGGGGGACAGGGGGCAATCAGCCCCAGCATTTT.

This clone showed up just once. This chain uses TRBV19 with TRBJ2-3, with D possibly called TRBD1 or TRBD2 (5 bases each). Trimming shortened V by 1 base and J by 5 bases, and 13 bases separated the two germline ends. Germline V lookup: CDR1 LNHDA, CDR2 SQIVND (reference sequence). This CDR3 region has 15 residues. CDR3 nucleotide sequence: TGTGCCAGTAGTATAGCCGAGGGGTTGGGAGATACGCAGTATTTT. Residues: CASSIAEGLGDTQYF. Based on the CDR3 plus reference TRBV19 and TRBJ2-3, the full variable domain is DGGITQSPKYLFRKEGQNVTLSCEQNLNHDAMYWYRQDPGQGLRLIYYSQIVNDFQKGDIAEGYSVSREKKESFPLTVTSAQKNPTAFYLCASSIAEGLGDTQYFGPGTRLTVL.

The V and J genes are TRBV28 and TRBJ1-4; perhaps TRBD1 as D (5 bases). V gave up 5 bases and J gave up 5 bases, with 15 bases separating them. Germline lookup yields CDR1 MDHEN and CDR2 SYDVKM. This CDR3 has 15 amino acids. The DNA of the CDR3 is TGTGCCAGCAGTCCCCCTGACAGCGTCAATGAAAAACTGTTTTTT. Its translation: CASSPPDSVNEKLFF.